Sequencing of this T cell receptor (beta chain) was carried out in a study of T cell responses to AZD1222 COVID-19 vaccine. Clones were read by immunoSEQ multiplex PCR, and TCRdb kept only the in-frame ones, dropping some. The sample lists 65,000 to 100,000 clones, about 88% seen once, with 6.9% in the top ten. Second-dose intervals near 4 or 12 weeks were combined. Regarding this clone: Its matching antigen is unknown.

Study-wide findings and caveats: The donor cohort was predominantly white British with a female majority, and clonal diversity may have been underestimated. Nearly half of spike-specific TCRs reportedly target variant regions that are unmutated in the B.1.351 and B.1.1.7 variants. Baseline serology detected seropositivity in only 6 or 7 AZD1222 recipients.

After removal of 7 bases from V and 4 bases from J, the junction contained 13 bases not matched to a gene. This CDR3 has 16 residues. Germline loops: CDR1 LNHDA, CDR2 SQIVND (reference sequence). V gene TRBV19 combines with J gene TRBJ1-5, with 7 bases identical to TRBD1. The TCR was taken from an adult who received the AZD1222 COVID-19 vaccine. This material consisted of peripheral blood, taken 28 days after the second AZD1222 dose. This CDR3 reads CASNETGRRRNQPQHF. CDR3 bases: TGTGCCAGTAACGAGACAGGGAGAAGGAGGAATCAGCCCCAGCATTTT. The full variable domain, rest sourced from reference TRBV19 and TRBJ1-5, is DGGITQSPKYLFRKEGQNVTLSCEQNLNHDAMYWYRQDPGQGLRLIYYSQIVNDFQKGDIAEGYSVSREKKESFPLTVTSAQKNPTAFYLCASNETGRRRNQPQHFGDGTRLSIL.